This TCR beta chain was identified during a study of cytomegalovirus exposure and HLA in healthy donors. PCR involved 60 Vbeta and 13 Jbeta primers. Profiling relied on immunoSEQ multiplex PCR, and the TCRdb table lists in-frame clones only, not all of them. The repertoire consists of about 150,000 clones, with approximately 80% occurring once and the leading ten covering 4%. This clone was recorded once. The germline CDR1 and CDR2 sequences are SGHRS and YFSETQ. The junction had 9 bases not matched to a gene; V was cut back by 4 bases and J by 5 bases. This CDR3 has 15 residues. The chain employs TRBV5-1 and TRBJ2-1; 7 bases are shared with TRBD2. This receptor was identified in a woman between 40 and 55 years old in good health and CMV-seronegative. The sequencing sample was made of PBMCs. CDR3 amino acids: CASSLDLAVNNEQFF. DNA for the CDR3: TGCGCCAGCAGCCTTGATCTAGCGGTGAACAATGAGCAGTTCTTC.